The 2 T cell receptor beta chains presented below share a single source sample, sequenced in a study of T cell repertoires in cytomegalovirus infection. A single record per CDR3 protein comes from TCRdb applying MiXCR to the reads. The sample has approximately 100,000 distinct CDR3 sequences, approximately 45% seen once. These receptors have no identified antigens. The input for sequencing was CD8+ T cells from cultured PBMCs, taken from culture after CMV antigen stimulation. The receptors here all came from a human donor in good health (CMV status not recorded). Some clones in this sample may be carry-over from other donors' samples.

The CDR3 sequence: CASSFLSGGAGENTEAFF. The CDR3 DNA follows: TGCGCCAGCAGCTTTCTGAGTGGGGGGGCGGGAGAAAACACTGAAGCTTTCTTT. The rearrangement joins TRBV5-1 to TRBJ1-1; weak D call: TRBD1 (6 bases). The CDR3 is 18 residues long. Germline CDR1 and CDR2: SGHRS and YFSETQ. The V gene lost 2 bases and the J gene lost 2 bases, with 22 bases spanning the gap. Together with reference TRBV5-1 and TRBJ1-1, the CDR3 gives the full variable domain: KAGVTQTPRYLIKTRGQQVTLSCSPISGHRSVSWYQQTPGQGLQFLFEYFSETQRNKGNFPGRFSGRQFSNSRSEMNVSTLELGDSALYLCASSFLSGGAGENTEAFFGQGTRLTVV.

The V call is TRBV4-1, the J call TRBJ2-7; 7 bases line up with TRBD2. The germline V gene encodes CDR1 MGHRA and CDR2 YSYEKL. Trimming cost V 2 bases and J 2 bases; bases outside gene matches: 3. This CDR3 spans 14 amino acids. CDR3 nucleotides: TGCGCCAGCAGCCAACCGAGCGGGGCCTACGAGCAGTACTTC. Translated, it gives CASSQPSGAYEQYF.